The sequence of this TCR beta chain was determined in a study of blood T cell repertoires in COVID-19. Study-level information: COVID-19 samples collected from the United States, Italy and Spain covered acute and convalescent phases. The analysed material was cDNA or gDNA that came from T cells, B-cell-depleted T cells, or PBMCs.

This clone appeared a single time. The length of the CDR3 is 11 residues. The germline gives CDR1 SQVTM, CDR2 ANQGSEA. The V end was cut by 7 bases, the J end by 3 bases, with 7 bases between. Method: immunoSEQ multiplex PCR; TCRdb's copy keeps in-frame clones and lacks some. Counted here are 120,000 or so clones, approximately 87% occurring once; the ten biggest clones make up roughly 29%. The sequencing sample was made of peripheral blood. The chain recombines TRBV29-1 with TRBJ2-1; D not resolved. The TCR was taken from a woman in her 70s with acute or convalescent COVID-19. The CDR3 DNA sequence: TGCAGCGGGAGCAGCTACAATGAGCAGTTCTTC. Amino acids: CSGSSYNEQFF.